Following are 32 T cell receptor beta chains from one sample sequenced in a study of blood T cell repertoires in COVID-19. Only in-frame clones appear in the TCRdb table, and some are missing; sequencing was by immunoSEQ multiplex PCR. The sample includes roughly 76,000 clones, around 88% seen only once; the top ten take over 11%. Specimen: peripheral blood. The receptors were sampled from a man aged 65 to 85 with active or convalescent COVID-19.

The V gene is TRBV3-1 (or the pseudogene TRBV3-2), the J gene TRBJ2-2; TRBD1 matches 8 bases. V shed 3 bases and J 5 bases; nucleotides not matched to a gene: 5. The CDR3 covers 15 residues. Per germline, CDR1 LGHDT and CDR2 YNNKEL (reference sequence). CDR3 nucleotide sequence: TGTGCCAGCAGCCACGACAGGGGCGGTACCGGGGAGCTGTTTTTT. It specifies CASSHDRGGTGELFF.

This CDR3 is CASSLFFRGRLGLGTYEQYF. For the CDR3, the DNA is TGTGCCAGCAGTTTATTCTTTAGGGGAAGACTAGGCCTCGGGACCTACGAGCAGTACTTC. The chain combines TRBV28 with TRBJ2-7; TRBD2 might be the D (6 bases). V lost 1 base to trimming and J lost 2 bases, with 27 bases between them. The CDR3 extends over 20 amino acids. Germline values: CDR1 MDHEN, CDR2 SYDVKM.

The CDR3 sequence is CASSFLADSGANVLTF. The CDR3 DNA reads as TGTGCCAGCAGCTTCCTAGCGGACTCTGGGGCCAACGTCCTGACTTTC. V is TRBV7-3 and J is TRBJ2-6; 7 bases are a match to TRBD2. The germline V gene encodes CDR1 SGHTA and CDR2 FQGTGA. V shed 3 bases and J 0 bases; nucleotides not matched to a gene: 2. CDR3 length equals 16 residues.

The chain employs TRBV5-6 and TRBJ2-3, with 8 bases identical to TRBD2. J gave up 5 bases and V 2 bases, and 13 bases lay outside the gene matches. The CDR3 consists of 17 residues. Per germline, CDR1 SGHDT and CDR2 YYEEEE. The CDR3 region is CASSFSYTSGVRDTQYF. CDR3 bases: TGTGCCAGCAGCTTCTCCTACACTAGCGGAGTAAGAGATACGCAGTATTTT.

For this clone: At one boundary the junction diverges from the germline segment, which might be a read error. The chain has TRBV7-7 and TRBJ2-1; no firm D call. There are 16 residues in the CDR3. Germline V CDR1 and CDR2: SSHAT, FNYEAQ (reference sequence). Written as DNA, the CDR3 is TGTGCTAGCAGCTTAGGGCTACAGAGACCCTACAATGAGCAGTTCTTC. It specifies CASSLGLQRPYNEQFF.

This clone was counted a single time. This rearrangement joins TRBV6-5 to TRBJ2-1, with TRBD2 identical over 11 bases. The CDR3 has 14 residues. CDR1 and CDR2 (germline): MNHEY, SVGAGI. The junction had 4 bases not matched to a gene; V was cut back by 7 bases and J by 5 bases. CDR3 nucleotide sequence: TGTGCCAGCATCGGACTAGCGGGTAACAATGAGCAGTTCTTC. This sequence encodes CASIGLAGNNEQFF.

The chain combines TRBV4-1 with TRBJ1-2; TRBD1 aligns across 11 bases. The V and J ends lost 3 bases and 8 bases, in that order; junction bases with no gene match: 5. Germline V gives CDR1 MGHRA, CDR2 YSYEKL. CDR3 length: 14 residues. The CDR3 DNA sequence: TGCGCCAGCAGCCAGGACAGGGGGCGCCGGGGCTACACCTTC. As protein: CASSQDRGRRGYTF.

The genes are TRBV18 and TRBJ2-7; D possibly corresponds to TRBD2 (6 bases). Trimming cost V 5 bases and J 0 bases, with 14 bases left between them. Germline V gene data show CDR1 as KGHSH and CDR2 as LQKENI. The CDR3 has 15 residues. The CDR3 DNA reads as TGTGCCAGCTCAGAGGGACTTCTACTCTCCTACGAGCAGTACTTC. It specifies CASSEGLLLSYEQYF.

V is TRBV27 and J is TRBJ2-1; 8 bases are shared with TRBD2. Germline values: CDR1 MNHEY, CDR2 SMNVEV (reference sequence). CDR3 length: 19 amino acids. The V gene end was trimmed by 4 bases and the J gene end by 6 bases; junction bases not matched to a gene: 20. CDR3 sequence: CASSSPLSLAGVGANEQFF. CDR3 coding DNA: TGTGCCAGCAGTTCCCCCCTCAGCCTAGCGGGCGTAGGGGCCAATGAGCAGTTCTTC.

The J gene is TRBJ1-2, the V gene TRBV11-2; 11 bases fit TRBD1. The length of the CDR3 is 16 residues. Losses at the gene ends were 5 bases for V and 3 bases for J; bases not matched to a gene: 8. The germline gives CDR1 SGHAT, CDR2 FQNNGV. The CDR3: CASSLNRDRGDYGYTF. The CDR3 bases are TGTGCCAGCAGCCTAAACCGGGACAGGGGGGACTATGGCTACACCTTC.

This clone came up once. CDR3 sequence (DNA): TGCGCCAGCAGCTTGGAAGGACAGAGTCATCAGCCCCAGCATTTT. It specifies CASSLEGQSHQPQHF. The genes are TRBV5-1 and TRBJ1-5; the D gene is possibly TRBD1 (6 bases). Trimming left V 0 bases short and J 5 bases short, with 12 bases between. Per the germline V gene, CDR1 is SGHRS and CDR2 is YFSETQ. This CDR3 contains 15 residues. Variable domain in full (rest from reference TRBV5-1 and TRBJ1-5): KAGVTQTPRYLIKTRGQQVTLSCSPISGHRSVSWYQQTPGQGLQFLFEYFSETQRNKGNFPGRFSGRQFSNSRSEMNVSTLELGDSALYLCASSLEGQSHQPQHFGDGTRLSIL.

The chain carries TRBV18 and TRBJ2-7, with D maybe TRBD1 (7 bases). V was shortened by 1 base and J by 3 bases, with 16 bases between the two germline ends. CDR1 and CDR2 (germline): KGHSH, LQKENI. The CDR3 has 16 amino acids. The CDR3 sequence is CASSPQGAGQIYEQYF. The CDR3 nucleotides are TGTGCCAGCTCACCACAAGGGGCGGGACAGATCTACGAGCAGTACTTC. Variable domain in full (rest from reference TRBV18 and TRBJ2-7): NAGVMQNPRHLVRRRGQEARLRCSPMKGHSHVYWYRQLPEEGLKFMVYLQKENIIDESGMPKERFSAEFPKEGPSILRIQQVVRGDSAAYFCASSPQGAGQIYEQYFGPGTRLTVT.

The V and J genes are TRBV10-3 and TRBJ2-7; D is perhaps TRBD1 (7 bases). The CDR3 runs to 14 residues. Germline CDR1 ENHRY, CDR2 SYGVKD. Trimming cost V 4 bases and J 3 bases, with 13 bases left between them. CDR3 DNA: TGTGCCATCAGTGGGCAGGGGGGTTTCTACGAGCAGTACTTC. Translation: CAISGQGGFYEQYF.

This clone was observed once. The rearrangement uses TRBV7-9 and TRBJ2-3; D is uncertain. The CDR3 is 13 amino acids. Trimming removed 5 bases from V and 4 bases from J, with 10 bases in between. Germline V gives CDR1 SEHNR, CDR2 FQNEAQ (reference sequence). CDR3 amino acids: CASSHALPDTQYF. Here the CDR3 DNA reads TGTGCCAGCAGCCACGCACTGCCAGATACGCAGTATTTT.

The rearrangement joins TRBV7-9 to TRBJ1-1; TRBD1 might be the D (5 bases). V lost 4 bases, J lost 1 base, and 13 bases lay in between. There are 15 residues in the CDR3. Germline assignment: CDR1 SEHNR and CDR2 FQNEAQ (reference sequence). The CDR3 region is CASSSTDPTNTEAFF. The CDR3 bases are TGTGCCAGCAGCTCGACAGACCCAACGAACACTGAAGCTTTCTTT.

This clone has just one count. This chain links TRBV29-1 with TRBJ1-2; 7 bases are a match to TRBD1. The CDR3 covers 12 residues. Germline-derived CDR1 and CDR2 are SQVTM and ANQGSEA. V shed 6 bases, J shed 3 bases, and the junction held 4 bases outside the gene matches. DNA for the CDR3: TGCAGCGTGACAACAGGGGACTATGGCTACACCTTC. The encoded protein is CSVTTGDYGYTF.

The chain carries TRBV28 and TRBJ1-2; no clear D gene. Germline loops: CDR1 MDHEN, CDR2 SYDVKM. The CDR3 covers 13 residues. V was pared by 6 bases and J by 0 bases, with 8 bases between. CDR3: CASSYQANYGYTF. In DNA form, the CDR3 reads TGTGCCAGCAGCTACCAGGCTAACTATGGCTACACCTTC.

The chain links TRBV21-1 to TRBJ2-1; the table's D call TRBD2 went unverified against the DNA. TRBV21-1 is marked as a pseudogene. This CDR3 has 17 residues. The CDR3 nucleotides read TGTGCCAGCAGCAAGTCCTCCCTAGCGGGACCTTACAATGAGCAGTTCTTC. Translated, it gives CASSKSSLAGPYNEQFF.

This chain joins TRBV5-1 and TRBJ2-3; D is perhaps TRBD1 (6 bases). Trimming shortened V by 0 bases and J by 1 base, and 6 bases separated the two germline ends. Germline CDR1 SGHRS, CDR2 YFSETQ. This CDR3 region has 14 residues. The chain's CDR3 is CASSLGGRTDTQYF. CDR3 coding DNA: TGCGCCAGCAGCTTGGGGGGGCGCACAGATACGCAGTATTTT.

J is TRBJ2-2 and V is TRBV25-1; 12 positions agree with TRBD1. The junction had 5 bases not matched to a gene; V was cut back by 5 bases and J by 7 bases. This CDR3 is built from 15 residues. Per germline, CDR1 MGHDK and CDR2 SYGVNS. CDR3 sequence: CASSPGTGGIGELFF. In nucleotides, the CDR3 is TGTGCCAGCAGTCCCGGGACAGGGGGCATCGGGGAGCTGTTTTTT.

The V call is TRBV27, the J call TRBJ1-1, with TRBD1 matching over 8 bases. Germline assignment: CDR1 MNHEY and CDR2 SMNVEV (reference sequence). CDR3 length: 15 residues. V gave up 4 bases and J gave up 2 bases; unmatched junction bases: 6. The CDR3 sequence is CASSYRTGSNTEAFF. The CDR3 coding sequence is TGTGCCAGCAGTTATCGGACAGGGTCCAACACTGAAGCTTTCTTT.

This clone was detected once. The chain is built from TRBV5-1 and TRBJ2-2, with D perhaps TRBD1 (5 bases). The V gene's germline CDR1 is SGHRS and CDR2 YFSETQ. V shed 3 bases and J shed 4 bases, with 13 bases lying between them. This CDR3 region has 15 residues. CDR3 DNA: TGCGCCAGCAGCTCTCCTAGACAGCGCACCGGGGAGCTGTTTTTT. Residues: CASSSPRQRTGELFF.

The rearrangement links TRBV25-1 to TRBJ1-6, with D perhaps TRBD1 (6 bases). V dropped 0 bases and J dropped 14 bases, with 17 bases sitting between them. The CDR3 consists of 15 residues. CDR1 is MGHDK and CDR2 is SYGVNS in the germline V gene. CDR3 in DNA: TGTGCCAGCAGTGAATATAGTGGAAGGGGGTTAACCCTCCACTTT. Protein product: CASSEYSGRGLTLHF.

The chain has TRBV28 and TRBJ1-2; D call uncertain. CDR1 and CDR2 (germline): MDHEN, SYDVKM. The CDR3 spans 15 residues. Trimming removed 2 bases from V and 0 bases from J, with 10 bases in between. CDR3 DNA sequence: TGTGCCAGCAGTTTACGGGTTGCAGCTAACTATGGCTACACCTTC. This translates into CASSLRVAANYGYTF.

CDR3: CASNQDSNNYGYTF. The CDR3 nucleotides are TGTGCCAGCAATCAAGACAGCAATAACTATGGCTACACCTTC. The chain carries TRBV2 and TRBJ1-2, with D maybe TRBD1 (5 bases). Trimming stripped 7 bases from V and 1 base from J, with 13 bases between. CDR3 size: 14 residues. Germline V CDR1 and CDR2: SNHLY, FYNNEI.

The chain carries TRBV7-2 and TRBJ2-2; 8 bases fit TRBD1. The V and J ends lost 2 bases and 5 bases, in that order; junction bases with no gene match: 4. The CDR3 runs 15 residues. Germline CDR1 is SGHTA and CDR2 is FQGNSA. The CDR3 region has the DNA TGTGCCAGCAGCTTACGACAGGGGAGAACCGGGGAGCTGTTTTTT. Its translation: CASSLRQGRTGELFF.

V is TRBV19 and J is TRBJ1-3; possibly TRBD1 for D (6 bases). The CDR3 is 12 amino acids. Germline CDR1 is LNHDA and CDR2 is SQIVND (reference sequence). Deletions cut 6 bases from V and 14 bases from J, with 17 bases between. CDR3 amino acids: CASSPGGQPVYF. Here the CDR3 DNA reads TGTGCCAGTAGCCCCGGAGGACAGCCTGTATATTTT. Looking up the rest from reference TRBV19 and TRBJ1-3 gives the full variable domain: DGGITQSPKYLFRKEGQNVTLSCEQNLNHDAMYWYRQDPGQGLRLIYYSQIVNDFQKGDIAEGYSVSREKKESFPLTVTSAQKNPTAFYLCASSPGGQPVYFGEGSWLTVV.

This chain links TRBV28 with TRBJ2-2; D might be TRBD2 (6 bases). From germline, CDR1 is MDHEN and CDR2 SYDVKM. Trimming removed 3 bases from V and 7 bases from J, with 18 bases in between. The CDR3 sequence is 16 residues long. The CDR3 loop is CASSFSGGTLGGELFF. For the CDR3, the DNA is TGTGCCAGCAGTTTCTCTGGCGGGACCCTTGGCGGGGAGCTGTTTTTT.

The rearrangement uses TRBV7-9 and TRBJ1-6, with D perhaps matching TRBD1 (5 bases). The CDR3 totals 16 residues. Germline CDR1 is SEHNR and CDR2 is FQNEAQ (reference sequence). V gave up 5 bases and J gave up 4 bases, with 15 bases separating them. The CDR3 DNA reads TGTGCCAGCAGCCCAACGCGGGGGGGTTATAATTCACCCCTCCACTTT. It yields the protein CASSPTRGGYNSPLHF.

This clone was observed a single time. The V and J genes are TRBV19 and TRBJ1-5, with D perhaps matching TRBD1 (6 bases). Germline CDR1 and CDR2: LNHDA and SQIVND (reference sequence). This CDR3 has 13 residues. V was cut by 8 bases and J by 4 bases, with 12 bases left in between. CDR3 coding DNA: TGTGCCAGTTCTGGACAGACAAATCAGCCCCAGCATTTT. Protein product: CASSGQTNQPQHF.

The count of this clone is one. The chain recombines TRBV4-1 with TRBJ2-2, with D possibly being TRBD1 (6 bases). With 2 bases removed from V and 2 bases from J, the gap between germline ends came to 9 bases. Germline V lookup: CDR1 MGHRA, CDR2 YSYEKL. CDR3 size: 15 residues. The CDR3 is CASSQQGPNTGELFF. The CDR3, as DNA: TGCGCCAGCAGCCAACAGGGGCCCAACACCGGGGAGCTGTTTTTT.

V and J are TRBV19 and TRBJ2-5, with D perhaps TRBD1 (6 bases). The CDR3 extends over 15 amino acids. CDR1 and CDR2 (germline): LNHDA, SQIVND (reference sequence). Trimming removed 6 bases at V and 2 bases at J, with 16 bases between. The CDR3 nucleotides read TGTGCCAGTAGACGACAGGCCCTAAATCAAGAGACCCAGTACTTC. It specifies CASRRQALNQETQYF.